This T cell receptor beta chain was sequenced during a study of cytomegalovirus exposure and HLA in healthy donors. The CDR3 covers 16 residues. The J segment lost 9 bases and the V segment lost 0 bases, leaving 5 bases of the junction unmatched. Germline loops: CDR1 ENHRY, CDR2 SYGVKD. This PCR relied on a set of 60 Vbeta primers and 13 Jbeta primers. Sequenced by immunoSEQ multiplex PCR; TCRdb stores in-frame clones only, minus some. The sample lists more than 90,000 clones; 81% were seen once. The sample comprised PBMCs. This chain connects TRBV10-3 to TRBJ2-1, with 13 bases fitting TRBD2. The clonotype originates from a woman aged 70-85 years in good health and CMV-seropositive. The CDR3 reads CAISESGLAGVGEQFF. CDR3 sequence (DNA): TGTGCCATCAGTGAGTCAGGACTAGCGGGAGTCGGTGAGCAGTTCTTC.